The clone carrying this T cell receptor (beta chain) was seen at least ten times. Its antigen remains unknown. This entry comes from a study of T-cell memory formation after mild COVID-19. Background on the study: There were largely donor-specific TCR clusters.

CDR3 length: 15 residues. Germline V gene sequence: CDR1 LGHDT, CDR2 YNNKEL (reference sequence). Trimming cost V 3 bases and J 1 base; bases outside gene matches: 3. Study-level findings and limits: Cross-reactive memory apparently joined, as some responding clones appeared in pre-infection memory. Contracting clones from day 15 to 85 showed balanced CD4/CD8; later expanders favored CD4+.

TCRdb redid the calling of the 5' RACE reads with MiXCR, one entry per CDR3 protein. Among about 130,000 distinct CDR3 sequences listed, about a sixth were seen once. The rearrangement uses TRBV3-1 and TRBJ2-3, with TRBD2 identical over 8 bases. Material for sequencing was PBMCs or a T cell subset sorted from them (not recorded which). The clonotype comes from a man between 18 and 35 years old who had mild COVID-19 (a few samples of this study predate the infection). Cell type and time point are not known. CDR3 bases: TGTGCCAGCAGCCACGCGCGGGGGGGCACAGATACGCAGTATTTT. This sequence encodes CASSHARGGTDTQYF.